Listed below are T cell receptor beta chains from one sample, sequenced in a study of blood T cells in healthy people across ages. TCRdb re-analysed the 5' RACE reads in MiXCR, keeping a single row per CDR3 protein. The repertoire consists of approximately 1.5 million distinct CDR3 sequences, with approximately 39% occurring once and the leading ten covering around 4%. The sequenced sample was blood. These receptors were taken from a young woman in good health. Both conserved end residues are part of each CDR3. D genes are given only for firm matches. Not all rows give a size; the values are once, few, many and, for expanded clones, a class.

j_call v_call d_call clone_size cdr3_aa cdr3_nt
TRBJ1-5 TRBV20-1 NA few CSARGGRLFNQPQHF TGCAGTGCTAGGGGGGGACGGCTATTCAATCAGCCCCAGCATTTT
TRBJ2-1 TRBV20-1 NA few CSASGIAYNEQFF TGCAGTGCTAGCGGTATCGCCTACAATGAGCAGTTCTTC
TRBJ1-6 TRBV21-1 NA NA CASSKGQSGRSPLHF TGTGCCAGCAGCAAAGGGCAGAGCGGCCGGTCACCCCTCCACTTT
TRBJ1-2 TRBV18 TRBD1 NA CASSPGRGREGGYTF TGTGCCAGCTCACCCGGCAGGGGGAGAGAAGGAGGCTACACCTTC
TRBJ2-5 TRBV5-6 NA NA CASSSVPGETQYF TGTGCCAGCAGCTCGGTCCCAGGGGAGACCCAGTACTTC
TRBJ2-2 TRBV19 NA NA CASSWRIGELFF TGTGCCAGTAGTTGGCGGATCGGGGAGCTGTTTTTT
TRBJ2-1 TRBV10-3 NA medium-sized CAISGVRVSHEQFF TGTGCCATCAGTGGTGTCAGGGTGAGCCATGAGCAGTTCTTC
TRBJ1-2 TRBV7-2 NA NA CASSLAGRGGPRGYTF TGTGCCAGCAGCTTAGCGGGGAGGGGAGGCCCACGTGGCTACACCTTC
TRBJ1-5 TRBV20-1 NA NA CSANSDSNQPQHF TGCAGTGCTAATTCAGATAGCAATCAGCCCCAGCATTTT
TRBJ2-5 TRBV7-2 NA NA CASSLQQGETQYF TGTGCCAGCAGCCTACAACAAGGGGAGACCCAGTACTTC
TRBJ2-6 TRBV27 NA few CASGGLSGANVLTF TGTGCCAGTGGGGGCCTCTCTGGGGCCAACGTCCTGACTTTC
TRBJ1-4 TRBV5-5 NA few CASQAQPSGVEKLFF TGTGCCAGTCAAGCCCAGCCGAGTGGGGTTGAAAAACTGTTTTTT